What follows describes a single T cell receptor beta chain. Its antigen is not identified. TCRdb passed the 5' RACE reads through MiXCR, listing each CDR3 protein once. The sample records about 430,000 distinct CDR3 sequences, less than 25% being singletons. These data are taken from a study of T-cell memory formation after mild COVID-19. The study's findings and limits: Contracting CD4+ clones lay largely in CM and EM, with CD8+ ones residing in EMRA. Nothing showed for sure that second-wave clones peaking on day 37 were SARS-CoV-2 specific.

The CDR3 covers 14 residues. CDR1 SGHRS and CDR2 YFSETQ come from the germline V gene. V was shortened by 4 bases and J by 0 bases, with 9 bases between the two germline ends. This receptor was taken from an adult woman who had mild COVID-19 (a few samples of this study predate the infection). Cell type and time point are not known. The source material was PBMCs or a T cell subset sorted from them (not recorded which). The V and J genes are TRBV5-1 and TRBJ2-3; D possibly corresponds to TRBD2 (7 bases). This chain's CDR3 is CASSRGASTDTQYF. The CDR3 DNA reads TGCGCCAGCAGCCGGGGGGCTAGCACAGATACGCAGTATTTT.